This TCR beta chain was identified during a study of T cells in Graves' hyperthyroidism and ophthalmopathy. Study observations and caveats: Blood samples included most of the expanded thyroid clonotypes exceeding 0.001.

This CDR3 spans 17 amino acids. In germline, CDR1 is MNHEY, CDR2 SMNVEV (reference sequence). Deletions cut 5 bases from V and 8 bases from J, with 27 bases between. This clonotype was counted ten times or more. Its antigen is currently unknown. RNA transcripts yielded amplified TCR beta CDR3 regions. HTBI primers were the set used in a first-round RT-PCR of the TCR CDR3. From the multiplex PCR reads, TCRdb called clonotypes with MiXCR, one entry per CDR3 protein. The sample has 360,000 or so distinct CDR3 sequences, about 20% seen once; the top ten hold 3.7%. Specimen: blood. The clonotype was recovered from a woman aged 18-29 years with Graves' hyperthyroidism. J is TRBJ1-2 and V is TRBV27, with D perhaps matching TRBD1 (5 bases). CDR3 amino acids: CASSRTNFPAGKGGYTF. The CDR3 DNA is TGTGCCAGCAGTCGCACCAACTTCCCGGCAGGGAAGGGAGGCTACACCTTC.